Listed below are T cell receptor beta chains from one sample, sequenced in a study of early T cells in non-severe SARS-CoV-2 infection. Each CDR3 protein gets one entry after TCRdb re-called the 5' RACE reads with MiXCR. This table holds some 50,000 distinct CDR3 sequences, roughly 9.2% found once. Sequenced: whole blood. The receptors were gathered from an adult who was a healthcare worker with PCR-confirmed SARS-CoV-2 infection or an uninfected control (not recorded which). Each CDR3 is given without its conserved first and last residue. The D gene is left open where the match is weak.

TRBV4-2 12 . ASSQDRLGNTIY
TRBV6-2/TRBV6-3 13 TRBD1 ASSSPGQGSDGYT
TRBV7-3 12 TRBD2 ASSGTTPTGELF
TRBV7-2 10 . ASSRPVSEQF
TRBV9 13 . ASSVGGSARYGYT
TRBV25-1 15 TRBD2 ANRSMVAGFGTDTQY
TRBV7-9 10 . ASVYDAGELF
TRBV4-1 14 . ASSQDLGEGADTQY
TRBV12-3/TRBV12-4 11 . ATTAGYTDTQY
TRBV7-2 11 . ASSLPSTYEQY
TRBV14 15 TRBD2 ASSQPRLAGFRETQY